The subject of this entry is one T cell receptor (beta chain). The antigen is undetermined. The sample originates from a study of identical twins. Whole-study results and caveats: Twin pairs had excess sharing that was weaker in beta out-of-frame sequences. Zero-insertion findings could be partly confounded by invariant cells (MAIT and iNKT cells). The study reached conclusions through statistical analysis that was cross-sectional, not following the same donors. Memory repertoires lacked the insertion deficit that abundant cord blood beta clonotypes showed.

V was pared by 2 bases and J by 3 bases, with 4 bases of the junction left unmatched. Germline CDR1 and CDR2: SEHNR and FQNEAQ (reference sequence). The CDR3 runs 16 residues. TCRdb called the 5' RACE reads again in MiXCR, with one record for every CDR3 protein. The sample contains 700,000 or so distinct CDR3 sequences, around 8.3% of which appear only once. These sequences were also reported in another study, on yellow fever vaccine responses in identical twins.

The clonotype originates from a woman between 18 and 29 years old in good health. What was sequenced was PBMCs. The rearrangement uses TRBV7-9 and TRBJ2-1, with 10 bases lining up with TRBD1. The CDR3, as DNA: TGTGCCAGCAGCTTAAGGGGACAGGGGAACTACAATGAGCAGTTCTTC. As protein: CASSLRGQGNYNEQFF.